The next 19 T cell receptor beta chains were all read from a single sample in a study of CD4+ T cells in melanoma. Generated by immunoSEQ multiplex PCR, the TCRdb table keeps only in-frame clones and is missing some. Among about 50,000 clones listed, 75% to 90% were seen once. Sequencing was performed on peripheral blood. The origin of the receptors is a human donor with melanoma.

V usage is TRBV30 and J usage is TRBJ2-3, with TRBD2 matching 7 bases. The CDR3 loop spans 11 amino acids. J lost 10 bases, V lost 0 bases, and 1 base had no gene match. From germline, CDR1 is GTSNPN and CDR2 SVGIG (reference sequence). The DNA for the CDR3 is TGTGCCTGGAGTGTACGGGAGGCGCAGTATTTT. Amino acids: CAWSVREAQYF.

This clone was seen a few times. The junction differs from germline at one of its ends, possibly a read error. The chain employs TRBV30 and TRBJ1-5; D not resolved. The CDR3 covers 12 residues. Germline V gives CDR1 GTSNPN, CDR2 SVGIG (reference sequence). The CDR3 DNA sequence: TGTGCCTGGAGTCTCGGAGATCAGCTCCAGCATTTT. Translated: CAWSLGDQLQHF.

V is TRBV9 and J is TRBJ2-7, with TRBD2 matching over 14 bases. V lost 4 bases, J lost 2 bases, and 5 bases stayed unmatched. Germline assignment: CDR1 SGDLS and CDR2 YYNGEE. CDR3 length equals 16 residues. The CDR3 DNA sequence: TGTGCCAGCAGCCCTGGGACTAGCGGGGGTACCTACGAGCAGTACTTC. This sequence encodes CASSPGTSGGTYEQYF.

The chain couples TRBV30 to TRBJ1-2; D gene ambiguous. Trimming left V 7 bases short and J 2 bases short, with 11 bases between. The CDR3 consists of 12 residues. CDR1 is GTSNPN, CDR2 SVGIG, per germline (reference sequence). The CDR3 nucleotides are TGTGCCTTACAAGACATCAACTATGGCTACACCTTC. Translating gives CALQDINYGYTF.

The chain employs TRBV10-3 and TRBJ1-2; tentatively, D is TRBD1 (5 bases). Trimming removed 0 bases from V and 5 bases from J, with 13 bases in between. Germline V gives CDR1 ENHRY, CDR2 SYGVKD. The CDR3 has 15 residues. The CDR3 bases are TGTGCCATCAGTGAGTCATGGGGGTCCGTATATGGCTACACCTTC. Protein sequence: CAISESWGSVYGYTF.

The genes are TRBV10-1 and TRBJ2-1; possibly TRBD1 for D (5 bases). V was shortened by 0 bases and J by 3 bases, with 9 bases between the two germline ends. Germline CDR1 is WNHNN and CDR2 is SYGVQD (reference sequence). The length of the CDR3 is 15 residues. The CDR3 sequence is CASSESGQGYNEQFF. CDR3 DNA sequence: TGCGCCAGCAGTGAGTCGGGCCAGGGCTACAATGAGCAGTTCTTC.

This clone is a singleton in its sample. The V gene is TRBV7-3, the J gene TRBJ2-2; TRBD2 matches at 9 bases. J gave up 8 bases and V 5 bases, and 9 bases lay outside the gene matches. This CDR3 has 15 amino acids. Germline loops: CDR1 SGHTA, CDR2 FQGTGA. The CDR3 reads CASSDSGGVVGELFF. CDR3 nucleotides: TGTGCCAGCAGCGATAGCGGGGGTGTTGTAGGGGAGCTGTTTTTT.

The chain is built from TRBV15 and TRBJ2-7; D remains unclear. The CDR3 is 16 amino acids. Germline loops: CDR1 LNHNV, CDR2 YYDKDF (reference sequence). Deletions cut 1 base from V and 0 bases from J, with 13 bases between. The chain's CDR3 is CATSRVQGRSSYEQYF. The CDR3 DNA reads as TGTGCCACCAGCAGAGTGCAAGGACGGAGCTCCTACGAGCAGTACTTC.

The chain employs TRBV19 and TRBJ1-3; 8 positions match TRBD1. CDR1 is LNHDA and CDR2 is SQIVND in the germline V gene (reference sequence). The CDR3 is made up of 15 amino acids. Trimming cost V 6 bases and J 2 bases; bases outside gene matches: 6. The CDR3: CASSLDRDPGNTIYF. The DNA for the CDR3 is TGTGCCAGTAGCCTGGACAGGGACCCTGGAAACACCATATATTTT.

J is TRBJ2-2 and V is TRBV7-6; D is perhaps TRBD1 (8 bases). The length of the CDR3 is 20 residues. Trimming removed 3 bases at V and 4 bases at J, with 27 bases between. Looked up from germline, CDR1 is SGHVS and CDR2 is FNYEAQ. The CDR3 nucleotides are TGTGCCAGCAGCTTGGGAGGGGCAGGGGGCGAGTGGTGGCCCACCGGGGAGCTGTTTTTT. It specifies CASSLGGAGGEWWPTGELFF. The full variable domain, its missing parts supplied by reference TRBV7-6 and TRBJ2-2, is GAGVSQSPRYKVTKRGQDVALRCDPISGHVSLYWYRQALGQGPEFLTYFNYEAQQDKSGLPNDRFSAERPEGSISTLTIQRTEQRDSAMYRCASSLGGAGGEWWPTGELFFGEGSRLTVL.

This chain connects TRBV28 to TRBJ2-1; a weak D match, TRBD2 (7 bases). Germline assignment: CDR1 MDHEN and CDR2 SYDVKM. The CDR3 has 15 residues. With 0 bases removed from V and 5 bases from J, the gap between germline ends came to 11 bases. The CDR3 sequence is CASSLWGEGDNEQFF. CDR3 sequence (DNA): TGTGCCAGCAGTTTATGGGGGGAGGGGGACAATGAGCAGTTCTTC.

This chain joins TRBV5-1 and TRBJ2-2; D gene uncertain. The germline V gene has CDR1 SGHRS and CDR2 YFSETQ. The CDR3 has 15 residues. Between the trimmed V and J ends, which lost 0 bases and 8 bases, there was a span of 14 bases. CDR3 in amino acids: CASSLAKSASGELFF. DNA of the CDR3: TGCGCCAGCAGCTTGGCCAAGTCGGCATCGGGGGAGCTGTTTTTT.

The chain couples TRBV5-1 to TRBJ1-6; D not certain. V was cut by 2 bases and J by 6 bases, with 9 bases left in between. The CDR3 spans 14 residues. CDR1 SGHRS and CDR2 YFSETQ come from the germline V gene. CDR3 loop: CASSFLSFNSPLHF. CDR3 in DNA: TGCGCCAGCAGCTTTCTCTCATTTAATTCACCCCTCCACTTT.

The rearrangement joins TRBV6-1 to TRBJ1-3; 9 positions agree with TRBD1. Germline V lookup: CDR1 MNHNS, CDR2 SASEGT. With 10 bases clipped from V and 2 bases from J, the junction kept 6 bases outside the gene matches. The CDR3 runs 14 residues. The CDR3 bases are TGTGCCATCCGACAGGGGGGGGCTGGAAACACCATATATTTT. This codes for CAIRQGGAGNTIYF.

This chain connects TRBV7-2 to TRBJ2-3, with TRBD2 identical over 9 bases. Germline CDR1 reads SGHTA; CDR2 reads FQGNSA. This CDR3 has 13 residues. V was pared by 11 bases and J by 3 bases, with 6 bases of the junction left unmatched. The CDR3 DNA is TGTGCCGGGCGGGGGGGCGGGACAGATACGCAGTATTTT. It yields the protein CAGRGGGTDTQYF.

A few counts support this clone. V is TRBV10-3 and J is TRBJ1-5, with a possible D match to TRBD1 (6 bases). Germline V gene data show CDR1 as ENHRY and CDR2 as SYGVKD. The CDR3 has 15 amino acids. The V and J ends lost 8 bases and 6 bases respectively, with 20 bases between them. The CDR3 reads CAISPSQGITQPQHF. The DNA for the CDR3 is TGTGCCATCTCTCCGAGCCAGGGGATCACTCAGCCCCAGCATTTT.

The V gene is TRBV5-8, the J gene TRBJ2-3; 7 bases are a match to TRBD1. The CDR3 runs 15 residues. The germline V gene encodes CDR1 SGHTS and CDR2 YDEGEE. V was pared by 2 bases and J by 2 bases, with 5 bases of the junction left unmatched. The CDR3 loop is CASSFFRGITDTQYF. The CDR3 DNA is TGTGCCAGCAGCTTTTTCAGGGGGATCACAGATACGCAGTATTTT.

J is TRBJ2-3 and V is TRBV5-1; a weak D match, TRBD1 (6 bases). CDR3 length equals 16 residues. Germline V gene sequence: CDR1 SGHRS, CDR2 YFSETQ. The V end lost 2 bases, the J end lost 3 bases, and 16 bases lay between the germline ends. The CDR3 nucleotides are TGCGCCAGCAGCTTCCTGGGGACATTCCTGACAGATACGCAGTATTTT. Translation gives CASSFLGTFLTDTQYF.

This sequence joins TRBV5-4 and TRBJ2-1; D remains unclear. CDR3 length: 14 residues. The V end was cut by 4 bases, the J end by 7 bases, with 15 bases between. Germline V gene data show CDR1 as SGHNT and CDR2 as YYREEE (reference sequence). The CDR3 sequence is CASSGTGGRNEQFF. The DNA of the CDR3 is TGTGCCAGCAGCGGTACGGGCGGTCGAAATGAGCAGTTCTTC.